These T cell receptor beta chains were read from a single sample in a study of blood T cell repertoires in COVID-19. Only in-frame clones appear in the TCRdb table, and some are missing; sequencing was by immunoSEQ multiplex PCR. This sample has hundreds of thousands of clones, with 75% to 90% found just once. Sequenced: peripheral blood. The receptor set was obtained from a woman in her seventies with COVID-19, enrolled during active disease. Both conserved end residues are trimmed from each CDR3.

v_gene	j_gene	CDR3aa
TRBV19	TRBJ1-2	ASSRPGSFHRYT
TRBV23-1	TRBJ2-2	ASSQGDRATAGELF
TRBV14	TRBJ2-2	ASSQQGGGAGELF
TRBV6-5	TRBJ1-2	ASSYRQATNYGYT
TRBV9	TRBJ1-2	ASSTRDSLVYGYT
TRBV24-1	TRBJ2-1	ATSDSGNSYNEQF
TRBV9	TRBJ2-3	ASSTFTSGGDTQY
TRBV12-1	TRBJ2-3	ASSFMPPGALTDTQY
TRBV7-2	TRBJ1-2	ASSWGTALYGYT
TRBV7-2	TRBJ1-5	ASSTQAGGGDQPQH
TRBV6-4	TRBJ2-3	ASSEDREDTQY
TRBV7-8	TRBJ1-3	ASSLDLTVSSGNTIY
TRBV7-2	TRBJ1-3	ASSLTGTVETTIY
TRBV10-3	TRBJ2-2	AITYFTGELF
TRBV12-3/TRBV12-4	TRBJ1-5	ASSLQGNQPQH
TRBV21-1	TRBJ1-6	ASSKFRSPGNSPLH
TRBV2	TRBJ1-1	ASSQQQGGDTEAF
TRBV3-1/TRBV3-2	TRBJ1-1	ASSHSAGGLTEAF
TRBV12-5	TRBJ2-1	ASGLSTRLAGGGAYNEQF
TRBV30	TRBJ2-3	AWSVSSWGSDTQY
TRBV19	TRBJ1-5	ASSIGGGRDQPQH
TRBV2	TRBJ2-7	ASRFLRDSRSYEQY
TRBV18	TRBJ2-7	ASSLQEVSEQY
TRBV28	TRBJ2-7	ASSLGRGREQY
TRBV12-3/TRBV12-4	TRBJ1-1	ASTPRGLTEAF
TRBV28	TRBJ1-2	ASSQGYGYT
TRBV24-1	TRBJ2-7	ATSDPTSGGSYEQY
TRBV9	TRBJ1-6	ASSVGNNSPLH
TRBV7-2	TRBJ1-1	ASSLVKGVNTEAF
TRBV3-1/TRBV3-2	TRBJ2-7	ASSHPTGSLVYEQY
TRBV6-6	TRBJ2-3	ASSYPGQTDTQY
TRBV3-1/TRBV3-2	TRBJ2-1	ASSQDLVTANNEQF
TRBV7-6	TRBJ2-6	ASSLEAGGLGANVLT